This record looks at one TCR beta chain sequence and its context. The data originate from a study of shared clonotypes between healthy human individuals. Study information: Per-donor plates numbered three CD4 naive, three CD4 memory, two CD8 naive and one CD8 memory.

Subsets obtained from CD4+ cells comprised CD45RA+ naive and CD45RA-negative memory cells. The data were produced by immunoSEQ multiplex PCR, yet TCRdb's version contains in-frame clones alone and is incomplete. This table has millions of clones, around 90% appearing once. Germline CDR1 SGHTA, CDR2 FQGTGA. The CDR3 length is 15 residues. Trimming took off 3 bases at V and 7 bases at J, with 18 bases between the two ends. The receptor comes from a man aged 18 to 30 in good health. The chain joins TRBV7-3 to TRBJ2-5; D tentatively reads TRBD1 or TRBD2 (5 bases each). Specimen: naive CD4+ T cells sorted from blood. The subset here: CD45RA+ positively selected. CDR3 protein: CASSFDSRDGGTQYF. In DNA, the CDR3 is TGTGCCAGCAGCTTCGATTCCCGGGACGGTGGGACCCAGTACTTC.